Listed below are T cell receptor beta chains from one sample, sequenced in a study of tumor-infiltrating lymphocytes in oesophageal squamous cell carcinoma. TCRdb recomputed calls from the PCR reads with MiXCR, one row per CDR3 protein. The sample yields more than 9,000 distinct CDR3 sequences, around 50% seen once. Sample: esophageal tumor tissue. The receptors here all came from a male donor with esophageal squamous cell carcinoma. Each CDR3 is given without its conserved first and last residue. A clone size is listed for some rows: how often the clone was seen (once, few, many), or a class if it is expanded.

cdr3_aa: ASSSGTETYEQF
clone_size: NA
cdr3_length: 12
j_call: NA
v_call: TRBV7-1

cdr3_aa: ASTGERLSSEAF
clone_size: few
cdr3_length: 12
j_call: TRBJ1-1
v_call: TRBV7-2

cdr3_aa: AIEEGLARHEQF
clone_size: medium-sized
cdr3_length: 12
j_call: TRBJ2-1
v_call: TRBV7-2

cdr3_aa: ASSRDRSNQPQH
clone_size: few
cdr3_length: 12
j_call: TRBJ1-5
v_call: TRBV6-1

cdr3_aa: ASSVSRTEAF
clone_size: NA
cdr3_length: 10
j_call: TRBJ1-1
v_call: TRBV10-2

cdr3_aa: ASSLARHTEAF
clone_size: NA
cdr3_length: 11
j_call: TRBJ1-1
v_call: TRBV7-6

cdr3_aa: ASRRGAYNEQY
clone_size: NA
cdr3_length: 11
j_call: NA
v_call: TRBV12-3/TRBV12-4

cdr3_aa: ASTRKAKNIQY
clone_size: NA
cdr3_length: 11
j_call: TRBJ2-4
v_call: TRBV28

cdr3_aa: ASSGPGGREQY
clone_size: medium-sized
cdr3_length: 11
j_call: TRBJ2-7
v_call: TRBV12-3/TRBV12-4

cdr3_aa: ASSLEYGSGYT
clone_size: few
cdr3_length: 11
j_call: TRBJ1-2
v_call: TRBV7-9

cdr3_aa: ASSLWEVSQETQY
clone_size: few
cdr3_length: 13
j_call: TRBJ2-5
v_call: TRBV11-2

cdr3_aa: ASSLSKGTEAF
clone_size: NA
cdr3_length: 11
j_call: TRBJ1-1
v_call: TRBV7-2

cdr3_aa: ASSVLSGGADTQY
clone_size: NA
cdr3_length: 13
j_call: TRBJ2-3
v_call: TRBV5-5

cdr3_aa: ASSLGASGSPDTQY
clone_size: NA
cdr3_length: 14
j_call: TRBJ2-3
v_call: TRBV7-2

cdr3_aa: ASSSRVQTYNEQF
clone_size: NA
cdr3_length: 13
j_call: TRBJ2-1
v_call: TRBV6-6

cdr3_aa: AWSPRQGWNTEAF
clone_size: NA
cdr3_length: 13
j_call: TRBJ1-1
v_call: TRBV30

cdr3_aa: ASSPLAPTGPHTEAF
clone_size: NA
cdr3_length: 15
j_call: TRBJ1-1
v_call: TRBV5-1

cdr3_aa: ASSLWGTSSTDTQY
clone_size: NA
cdr3_length: 14
j_call: TRBJ2-3
v_call: TRBV27

cdr3_aa: ASSLDSGPYNEQF
clone_size: NA
cdr3_length: 13
j_call: TRBJ2-1
v_call: TRBV7-2

cdr3_aa: ASSSFLAKNIQY
clone_size: many
cdr3_length: 12
j_call: TRBJ2-4
v_call: TRBV5-8

cdr3_aa: ASKTGNEQF
clone_size: few
cdr3_length: 9
j_call: NA
v_call: TRBV12-3/TRBV12-4

cdr3_aa: ASSVGLAGGGQETQY
clone_size: NA
cdr3_length: 15
j_call: TRBJ2-5
v_call: TRBV7-6

cdr3_aa: ASRSQGDNEQF
clone_size: medium-sized
cdr3_length: 11
j_call: TRBJ2-1
v_call: TRBV6-1

cdr3_aa: ASNLAGTDTQY
clone_size: few
cdr3_length: 11
j_call: TRBJ2-3
v_call: TRBV7-6

cdr3_aa: ASSQDGFSRHEQF
clone_size: many
cdr3_length: 13
j_call: TRBJ2-1
v_call: TRBV14

cdr3_aa: ASSKRGFGYT
clone_size: few
cdr3_length: 10
j_call: TRBJ1-2
v_call: TRBV7-2

cdr3_aa: SAIISGHASYEQY
clone_size: few
cdr3_length: 13
j_call: TRBJ2-7
v_call: TRBV20-1

cdr3_aa: ASSLSGTPQY
clone_size: NA
cdr3_length: 10
j_call: TRBJ2-3
v_call: TRBV7-2

cdr3_aa: ASSTGYSYNEQF
clone_size: NA
cdr3_length: 12
j_call: TRBJ2-1
v_call: TRBV6-1

cdr3_aa: ASSAVGSYNEQY
clone_size: once
cdr3_length: 12
j_call: TRBJ2-5
v_call: TRBV11-1

cdr3_aa: ASSAIRGGDQPQH
clone_size: NA
cdr3_length: 13
j_call: TRBJ1-5
v_call: TRBV12-3/TRBV12-4

cdr3_aa: ASSPGLAGNEQY
clone_size: NA
cdr3_length: 12
j_call: NA
v_call: TRBV7-9

cdr3_aa: ASSLHRVFSHEQY
clone_size: many
cdr3_length: 13
j_call: TRBJ2-7
v_call: TRBV5-5

cdr3_aa: ASSRGDRAETQY
clone_size: NA
cdr3_length: 12
j_call: TRBJ2-5
v_call: TRBV6-8

cdr3_aa: ASSSERGSSYNEQF
clone_size: medium-sized
cdr3_length: 14
j_call: TRBJ2-1
v_call: TRBV7-8

cdr3_aa: ASSFTAYGYT
clone_size: NA
cdr3_length: 10
j_call: TRBJ1-2
v_call: TRBV7-4

cdr3_aa: ASKTGNEQY
clone_size: NA
cdr3_length: 9
j_call: NA
v_call: TRBV12-3/TRBV12-4

cdr3_aa: ASSFLSTNYGYT
clone_size: many
cdr3_length: 12
j_call: TRBJ1-2
v_call: TRBV12-3/TRBV12-4

cdr3_aa: ASSLDREPRPQH
clone_size: few
cdr3_length: 12
j_call: TRBJ1-5
v_call: TRBV11-2

cdr3_aa: ASRGLAGAGEQY
clone_size: NA
cdr3_length: 12
j_call: NA
v_call: TRBV28

cdr3_aa: ASSREEETQY
clone_size: medium-sized
cdr3_length: 10
j_call: TRBJ2-5
v_call: TRBV11-3

cdr3_aa: ASSYSGSGYEQY
clone_size: NA
cdr3_length: 12
j_call: NA
v_call: TRBV12-3/TRBV12-4

cdr3_aa: ASSQNGRTDTQY
clone_size: NA
cdr3_length: 12
j_call: TRBJ2-3
v_call: TRBV7-2

cdr3_aa: ASSATRWETQY
clone_size: NA
cdr3_length: 11
j_call: NA
v_call: TRBV7-2

cdr3_aa: ASFRGRGETQY
clone_size: NA
cdr3_length: 11
j_call: NA
v_call: TRBV6-1

cdr3_aa: ASSDDLGIYSTSAQDNEQF
clone_size: NA
cdr3_length: 19
j_call: NA
v_call: TRBV6-2/TRBV6-3

cdr3_aa: ASSPFGQGRIEQY
clone_size: once
cdr3_length: 13
j_call: NA
v_call: TRBV7-9

cdr3_aa: AWSNGQPYEQY
clone_size: NA
cdr3_length: 11
j_call: TRBJ2-7
v_call: TRBV30

cdr3_aa: ASQGLEGGNEQF
clone_size: NA
cdr3_length: 12
j_call: TRBJ2-1
v_call: TRBV7-3

cdr3_aa: ASSTLVDEQF
clone_size: NA
cdr3_length: 10
j_call: NA
v_call: TRBV7-9

cdr3_aa: ASKMGGTDTQY
clone_size: medium-sized
cdr3_length: 11
j_call: TRBJ2-3
v_call: TRBV12-3/TRBV12-4

cdr3_aa: ASRGSNYGYT
clone_size: NA
cdr3_length: 10
j_call: TRBJ1-2
v_call: TRBV6-1

cdr3_aa: AIRTGTENSPLH
clone_size: medium-sized
cdr3_length: 12
j_call: TRBJ1-6
v_call: TRBV10-3

cdr3_aa: ASSSTAGGLSETQY
clone_size: NA
cdr3_length: 14
j_call: TRBJ2-5
v_call: TRBV7-2

cdr3_aa: ASSLARQLAGEQF
clone_size: large
cdr3_length: 13
j_call: TRBJ2-1
v_call: TRBV12-3/TRBV12-4

cdr3_aa: ASSHRDTLAEQY
clone_size: large
cdr3_length: 12
j_call: TRBJ2-7
v_call: TRBV7-9

cdr3_aa: ASSFTSGSKANTGELF
clone_size: many
cdr3_length: 16
j_call: TRBJ2-2
v_call: TRBV2

cdr3_aa: ASGQSYEQY
clone_size: NA
cdr3_length: 9
j_call: NA
v_call: TRBV25-1

cdr3_aa: ASSLLGESYEQY
clone_size: NA
cdr3_length: 12
j_call: NA
v_call: TRBV7-3

cdr3_aa: ASSIGWGSSYNEQY
clone_size: many
cdr3_length: 14
j_call: NA
v_call: TRBV19